These 26 T cell receptor beta chains originate from one sample sequenced in a study of regulatory T cells in long-lasting Graves disease. Indicated time point: newly diagnosed GD, antithyroid drugs for less than 3 months. From RNA extracted from PBMCs, the TCR library was made. Arm-PCR of CDR3 regions and iRepertoire HTBI primers were used to build TCR beta libraries. TCRdb re-called the multiplex PCR reads through MiXCR, storing one row per CDR3 protein. The sample lists 520,000 or so distinct CDR3 sequences, around 11% occurring once. These data were likewise used in another study, on T cells in Graves' hyperthyroidism and ophthalmopathy.

Sample: peripheral blood mononuclear cells (PBMCs), taken at new diagnosis, from a patient treated with antithyroid drugs. Receptors originate from a woman under 40 with Graves disease.

This clonotype was seen at least ten times. V and J are TRBV29-1 and TRBJ2-1, with TRBD2 identical over 7 bases. Germline loops: CDR1 SQVTM, CDR2 ANQGSEA. CDR3 length: 23 amino acids. The ends lost 2 bases at V and 6 bases at J; junction bases unmatched: 34. CDR3 in DNA: TGCAGCGTTGAACTTCCTCCCAACTGGGCTAGCGGAAGACGTGCCCTTGATATCAATGAGCAGTTCTTC. It codes for CSVELPPNWASGRRALDINEQFF.

V usage is TRBV7-9 and J usage is TRBJ2-2; 10 bases line up with TRBD1. J lost 5 bases, V lost 5 bases, and 5 bases had no gene match. CDR1 SEHNR and CDR2 FQNEAQ come from the germline V gene (reference sequence). The length of the CDR3 is 15 residues. CDR3 amino acids: CASSQDRGQTGELFF. The CDR3, as DNA: TGTGCCAGCAGCCAAGACAGGGGGCAGACCGGGGAGCTGTTTTTT.

Many counts were recorded for this clonotype. The rearrangement joins TRBV11-3 to TRBJ2-2; 8 bases map to TRBD2. Germline V lookup: CDR1 SGHNT, CDR2 YENEEA. The CDR3 runs 21 residues. V lost 0 bases, J lost 1 base, and 16 bases stayed unmatched. The CDR3 bases are TGTGCCAGCAGCTTAGAGATGTACGGTGGTTACGGGAGGGGGAACACCGGGGAGCTGTTTTTT. It specifies CASSLEMYGGYGRGNTGELFF.

This clonotype was recorded many times. The chain has TRBV4-3 and TRBJ2-5; D might be TRBD2 (6 bases). Germline V gene sequence: CDR1 LGHNA, CDR2 YSLEER. V lost 4 bases and J 7 bases, leaving 19 bases between the germline ends. The CDR3 runs 15 residues. The CDR3: CASSPLAGGVGTQYF. CDR3 DNA sequence: TGCGCCAGCAGCCCGTTGGCGGGCGGGGTGGGGACCCAGTACTTC.

This clonotype was seen a few times. V and J are TRBV7-9 and TRBJ2-3, with a possible D match to TRBD1 (6 bases). Trimming cost V 5 bases and J 12 bases, with 15 bases left between them. The germline V gene has CDR1 SEHNR and CDR2 FQNEAQ (reference sequence). This CDR3 contains 12 residues. CDR3 coding DNA: TGTGCCAGCAGCCCGGACAGTCGGGAACAGTATTTT. The encoded protein is CASSPDSREQYF. Using reference TRBV7-9 and TRBJ2-3 for the parts outside the CDR3, the full variable domain is DTGVSQNPRHKITKRGQNVTFRCDPISEHNRLYWYRQTLGQGPEFLTYFQNEAQLEKSRLLSDRFSAERPKGSFSTLEIQRTEQGDSAMYLCASSPDSREQYFGPGTRLTVL.

The chain links TRBV3-1 to TRBJ2-5; D is possibly TRBD2 (6 bases). Trimming took 3 bases from V and 6 from J, leaving 14 bases between them. The germline V gene encodes CDR1 LGHDT and CDR2 YNNKEL (reference sequence). This CDR3 has 14 residues. The CDR3: CASSHRGLEKTQYF. The CDR3 bases are TGTGCCAGCAGCCACCGGGGGTTGGAAAAGACCCAGTACTTC.

This clonotype showed up many times. This rearrangement joins TRBV2 to TRBJ2-1, with 8 nucleotides matching TRBD1. Per germline, CDR1 SNHLY and CDR2 FYNNEI. Germline trimming cut 8 bases from V and 14 bases from J; bases unmatched to any gene: 11. The CDR3 covers 12 residues. CDR3 amino acids: CASRLDQGAKFF. CDR3 DNA: TGTGCCAGCCGCCTGGACCAGGGGGCTAAGTTCTTC.

This clonotype was counted many times. The chain is built from TRBV4-1 and TRBJ1-4, with D possibly matching TRBD1 (6 bases). V was clipped by 5 bases and J by 0 bases, with 13 bases between them. The germline CDR1 and CDR2 sequences are MGHRA and YSYEKL. The length of the CDR3 is 16 residues. The CDR3 here is CASSSGQPATNEKLFF. The CDR3 DNA is TGCGCCAGCAGCTCCGGACAGCCCGCAACTAATGAAAAACTGTTTTTT.

This clonotype has at least ten counts. The rearrangement links TRBV28 to TRBJ2-3; 8 bases match TRBD2. CDR1 is MDHEN and CDR2 is SYDVKM in the germline V gene. J was trimmed by 4 bases and V by 3 bases; bases with no gene match: 3. The CDR3 spans 14 residues. The CDR3 sequence is CASSLGLGSDTQYF. DNA of the CDR3: TGTGCCAGCAGTTTGGGACTAGGATCAGATACGCAGTATTTT.

The V gene is TRBV5-1, the J gene TRBJ2-3; weak D call: TRBD2 (5 bases). V was pared by 3 bases and J by 0 bases, with 8 bases between. Germline V gene data show CDR1 as SGHRS and CDR2 as YFSETQ. The CDR3 totals 14 residues. The CDR3 coding sequence is TGCGCCAGCAGCTACTGGACTAGCACAGATACGCAGTATTTT. Its translation is CASSYWTSTDTQYF.

This clonotype has a count of ten or more. The genes are TRBV25-1 and TRBJ2-3, with a tentative D call TRBD2 (5 bases). CDR3 length: 14 amino acids. V lost 3 bases and J lost 3, with 10 bases in between. Germline V lookup: CDR1 MGHDK, CDR2 SYGVNS. CDR3 sequence reads: CASSDPLATDTQYF. In nucleotides, the CDR3 is TGTGCCAGCAGTGATCCCCTAGCAACAGATACGCAGTATTTT.

About this clonotype itself: A much bigger clone sits one base away, suggesting this may be a read error. V is TRBV11-2 and J is TRBJ2-7; D gene unclear. CDR1 is SGHAT, CDR2 FQNNGV, per germline. Trimming cost V 5 bases and J 4 bases, with 12 bases left between them. The CDR3 is 13 amino acids. The CDR3 sequence is CASSPQPPYEQYF. CDR3 coding DNA: TGTGCCAGCAGCCCTCAACCTCCTTACGAGCAGTACTTC.

There are a few counts of this clonotype. The CDR3 coding sequence is TGTGCCACCCCGGGACAGGGCCTGAATGAGCAGTTCTTC. It codes for CATPGQGLNEQFF. The genes are TRBV6-2 or TRBV6-3 and TRBJ2-1; 9 bases are shared with TRBD1. Germline CDR1 reads MNHEY; CDR2 reads SVGEGT. J was trimmed by 7 bases and V by 10 bases; bases with no gene match: 8. This CDR3 has 13 amino acids.

The chain carries TRBV27 and TRBJ2-1, with 8 bases lining up with TRBD2. Germline V gives CDR1 MNHEY, CDR2 SMNVEV (reference sequence). This CDR3 has 14 amino acids. V gave up 4 bases and J gave up 4 bases; unmatched junction bases: 3. Here the CDR3 reads CASSSGGPYNEQFF. The CDR3 nucleotides are TGTGCCAGCAGTTCGGGGGGGCCGTACAATGAGCAGTTCTTC.

In this sample, this clonotype turned up many times. The CDR3 coding sequence is TGTGCCAGCTCACGAGGGTTTGGAAACACCATATATTTT. This encodes CASSRGFGNTIYF. The chain uses TRBV18 and TRBJ1-3; D is ambiguous. The CDR3 totals 13 residues. Germline V CDR1 and CDR2: KGHSH, LQKENI. Deletions cut 4 bases from V and 3 bases from J, with 7 bases between.

This clonotype was counted only a few times. No conserved phenylalanine or tryptophan ends this CDR3, so it is likely a read error. V usage is TRBV6-1 and J usage is TRBJ1-1; 9 bases line up with TRBD1. The germline V gene encodes CDR1 MNHNS and CDR2 SASEGT. This CDR3 has 17 amino acids. The junction had 15 bases not matched to a gene; V was cut back by 5 bases and J by 5 bases. This CDR3 is CASSLQRVTGGRTEAFL. The CDR3, as DNA: TGTGCCAGCAGTCTCCAAAGAGTGACAGGGGGTAGGACTGAAGCTTTCCTT.

The chain recombines TRBV7-9 with TRBJ2-3; no clear D. Germline-derived CDR1 and CDR2 are SEHNR and FQNEAQ (reference sequence). The length of the CDR3 is 12 residues. V lost 6 bases and J 0 bases, leaving 4 bases between the germline ends. CDR3 sequence (DNA): TGTGCCAGCAGGCGCAGCACAGATACGCAGTATTTT. Protein: CASRRSTDTQYF.

V usage is TRBV28 and J usage is TRBJ2-2; D possibly matches TRBD1 or TRBD2 (6 bases each). The CDR3 is 15 amino acids. Germline-derived CDR1 and CDR2 are MDHEN and SYDVKM. The V gene lost 11 bases and the J gene lost 0 bases, with 16 bases spanning the gap. DNA for the CDR3: TGTGCCGGGGGAGAGGGGGGCGCGAACACCGGGGAGCTGTTTTTT. Its protein product is CAGGEGGANTGELFF.

At least ten counts were recorded for this clonotype. The chain combines TRBV6-2 or TRBV6-3 with TRBJ2-1; 10 nucleotides align to TRBD2. Germline V gives CDR1 MNHEY, CDR2 SVGEGT. The CDR3 consists of 22 residues. The junction had 17 bases not matched to a gene; V was cut back by 0 bases and J by 0 bases. CDR3 coding DNA: TGTGCCAGCAGTTACTCGGGTAAACGGATTGGGACTAGCGCGAGCTCCTACAATGAGCAGTTCTTC. Protein product: CASSYSGKRIGTSASSYNEQFF.

Ten or more counts support this clonotype. V usage is TRBV11-3 and J usage is TRBJ2-7; TRBD1 matches at 8 bases. CDR3 length: 14 amino acids. CDR1 and CDR2 (germline): SGHNT, YENEEA. Trimming removed 5 bases from V and 6 bases from J; junction bases left unmatched: 9. The DNA for the CDR3 is TGTGCCAGCAGCGCCCGGACAGGGATCTCCGAGCAGTACTTC. It codes for CASSARTGISEQYF.

This clonotype came up many times. The rearrangement joins TRBV7-2 to TRBJ2-6; no reliable D call. The V gene lost 4 bases and the J gene lost 0 bases, with 7 bases spanning the gap. In germline, CDR1 is SGHTA, CDR2 FQGNSA. CDR3 length: 15 residues. CDR3 DNA: TGTGCCAGCAGCTCTTCCTACTCTGGGGCCAACGTCCTGACTTTC. This gives the protein CASSSSYSGANVLTF.

There are many counts of this clonotype. The chain employs TRBV7-9 and TRBJ2-7; 10 nucleotides agree with TRBD1. This CDR3 spans 15 amino acids. Germline V gene sequence: CDR1 SEHNR, CDR2 FQNEAQ (reference sequence). Trimming removed 5 bases from V and 1 base from J; junction bases left unmatched: 5. Here the CDR3 reads CASSPGTGVSYEQYF. In DNA, the CDR3 is TGTGCCAGCAGCCCGGGGACAGGGGTTTCCTACGAGCAGTACTTC.

The chain uses TRBV5-1 and TRBJ2-4, with 11 bases matching TRBD2. The better agreement between TRBJ2-5 and the DNA end casts doubt on the J call. CDR1 is SGHRS, CDR2 YFSETQ, per germline. This CDR3 is built from 17 residues. CDR3 bases: TGCGCCAGCAGTCTTTCTACTAGCGGGAGATGGGAGGAGACCCAGTACTTC. Amino acid sequence: CASSLSTSGRWEETQYF.

This clonotype was counted only a few times. This may arise from a read error, as a much more abundant clone is one base away. This sequence joins TRBV12-3 or TRBV12-4 and TRBJ1-2; 7 bases are shared with TRBD1. The CDR3 is 12 residues long. V lost 8 bases, J lost 4 bases, and 4 bases stayed unmatched. CDR3 sequence reads: CASGQAFYGYTF. DNA of the CDR3: TGTGCCAGCGGACAGGCGTTCTATGGCTACACCTTC.

As regards this clonotype: This may arise from a read error, as a much more abundant clone is one base away. This rearrangement joins TRBV6-1 to TRBJ1-5; D might be TRBD1 (6 bases). The CDR3 totals 15 residues. The V gene's germline CDR1 is MNHNS and CDR2 SASEGT. V shed 7 bases and J shed 4 bases, with 17 bases lying between them. The CDR3 loop reads CASNPLDRTNQPQHF. The CDR3 DNA sequence: TGTGCCAGCAACCCGTTGGACAGAACTAATCAGCCCCAGCATTTT.

This clonotype was detected ten times or more. The V gene is TRBV10-3, the J gene TRBJ2-7; D is undetermined. This CDR3 has 13 residues. Germline V CDR1 and CDR2: ENHRY, SYGVKD. V lost 4 bases and J 3 bases, leaving 10 bases between the germline ends. CDR3 residues: CAISAVDGYEQYF. The CDR3 DNA reads as TGTGCCATCAGTGCTGTGGACGGCTACGAGCAGTACTTC.